What follows is one TCR beta chain and its context. Antigen specificity is unknown. The data belong to a study of response to subunit inactivated influenza vaccine. Study-wide points: The authors proposed limited new T cell recruitment per seasonal influenza vaccination.

The CDR3 runs 16 residues. The ends were cut back, 6 bases at V and 1 base at J, with 16 bases in the middle. MiXCR, applied by TCRdb to the RT-PCR reads, yields one record per CDR3 protein. This sample has 500,000 to 600,000 distinct CDR3 sequences, with around 8% found just once. The source was PBMCs from blood, collected 23 months after vaccination. The chain joins TRBV12-3 or TRBV12-4 to TRBJ1-3; D is ambiguous. The sequence derives from a man in his fifties or sixties who received an inactivated influenza vaccine. CDR3 DNA sequence: TGTGCCAGCAGGCTACACGGGGTCAATTCTGGAAACACCATATATTTT. Protein sequence: CASRLHGVNSGNTIYF.